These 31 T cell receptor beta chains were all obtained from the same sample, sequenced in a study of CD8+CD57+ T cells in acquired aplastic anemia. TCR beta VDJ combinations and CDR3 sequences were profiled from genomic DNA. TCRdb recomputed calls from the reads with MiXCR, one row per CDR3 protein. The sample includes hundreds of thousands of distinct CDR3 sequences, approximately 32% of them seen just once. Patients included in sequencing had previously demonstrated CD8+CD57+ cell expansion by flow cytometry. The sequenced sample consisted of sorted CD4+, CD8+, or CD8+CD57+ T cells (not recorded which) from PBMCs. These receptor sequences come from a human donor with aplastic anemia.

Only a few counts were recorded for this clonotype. The CDR3 DNA is TGTGCCAGCAGCCAACCGACAGGGAGTGGCTACACCTTC. This translates into CASSQPTGSGYTF. The chain recombines TRBV3-1 with TRBJ1-2; 7 nucleotides match TRBD1. V shed 2 bases and J 7 bases; nucleotides not matched to a gene: 4. This CDR3 has 13 amino acids. Germline loops: CDR1 LGHDT, CDR2 YNNKEL (reference sequence).

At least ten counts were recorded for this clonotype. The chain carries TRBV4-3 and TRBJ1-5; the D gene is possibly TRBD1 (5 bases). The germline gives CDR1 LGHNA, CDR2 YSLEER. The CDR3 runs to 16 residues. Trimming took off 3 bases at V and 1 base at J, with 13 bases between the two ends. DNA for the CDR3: TGCGCCAGCAGCCAGTTAGGGGAGGTAAGCAATCAGCCCCAGCATTTT. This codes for CASSQLGEVSNQPQHF.

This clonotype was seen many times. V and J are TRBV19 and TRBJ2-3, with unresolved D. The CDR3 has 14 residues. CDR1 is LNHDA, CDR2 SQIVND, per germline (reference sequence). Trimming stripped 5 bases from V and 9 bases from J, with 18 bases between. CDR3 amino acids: CASSLVVGVMTQYF. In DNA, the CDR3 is TGTGCCAGTAGTTTGGTAGTTGGGGTGATGACGCAGTATTTT.

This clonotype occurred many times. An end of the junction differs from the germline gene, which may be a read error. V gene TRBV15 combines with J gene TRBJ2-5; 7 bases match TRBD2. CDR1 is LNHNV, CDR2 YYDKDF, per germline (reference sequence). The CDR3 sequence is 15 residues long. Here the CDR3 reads CATSIPLGGGETQHF. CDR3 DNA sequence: TGTGCCACCAGCATCCCTCTGGGGGGAGGGGAGACCCAGCACTTC.

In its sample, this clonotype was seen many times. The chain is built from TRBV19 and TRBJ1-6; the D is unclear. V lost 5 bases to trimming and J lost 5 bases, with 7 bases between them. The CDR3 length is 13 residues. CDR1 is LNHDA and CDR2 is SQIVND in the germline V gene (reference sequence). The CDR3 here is CASSPADNSPLHF. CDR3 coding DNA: TGTGCCAGTAGTCCCGCGGATAATTCACCCCTCCACTTT.

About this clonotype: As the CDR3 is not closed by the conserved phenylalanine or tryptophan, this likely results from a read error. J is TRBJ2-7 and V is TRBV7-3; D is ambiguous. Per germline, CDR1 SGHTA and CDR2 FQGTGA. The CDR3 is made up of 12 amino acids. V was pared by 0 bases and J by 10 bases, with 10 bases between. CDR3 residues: CASSLTGLGQYY. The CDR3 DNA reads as TGTGCCAGCAGCTTAACGGGTCTTGGACAGTACTAC.

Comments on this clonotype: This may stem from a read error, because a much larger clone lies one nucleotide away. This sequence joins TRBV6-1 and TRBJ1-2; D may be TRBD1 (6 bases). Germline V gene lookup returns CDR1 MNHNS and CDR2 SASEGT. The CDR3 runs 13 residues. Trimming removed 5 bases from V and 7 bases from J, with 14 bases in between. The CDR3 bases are TGTGCCAGCAGTCATTCACAGGGTGCTGGCTACACCTTC. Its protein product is CASSHSQGAGYTF.

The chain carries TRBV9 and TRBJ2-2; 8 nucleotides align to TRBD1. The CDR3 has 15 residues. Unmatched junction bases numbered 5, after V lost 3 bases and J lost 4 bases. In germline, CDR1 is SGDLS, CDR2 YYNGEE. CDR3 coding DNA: TGTGCCAGCAGCGAACGACAGGGGACCACCGGGGAGCTGTTTTTT. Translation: CASSERQGTTGELFF. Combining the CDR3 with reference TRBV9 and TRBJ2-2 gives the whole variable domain DSGVTQTPKHLITATGQRVTLRCSPRSGDLSVYWYQQSLDQGLQFLIQYYNGEERAKGNILERFSAQQFPDLHSELNLSSLELGDSALYFCASSERQGTTGELFFGEGSRLTVL.

CDR3 sequence (DNA): TGTGCCACCAGCATTAGAACAGGGGGGCATGGCTACACCTTC. This translates into CATSIRTGGHGYTF. The chain has TRBV15 and TRBJ1-2, with 8 nucleotides matching TRBD1. Germline V gene lookup returns CDR1 LNHNV and CDR2 YYDKDF (reference sequence). Unmatched junction bases numbered 7, after V lost 4 bases and J lost 6 bases. CDR3 length equals 14 residues.

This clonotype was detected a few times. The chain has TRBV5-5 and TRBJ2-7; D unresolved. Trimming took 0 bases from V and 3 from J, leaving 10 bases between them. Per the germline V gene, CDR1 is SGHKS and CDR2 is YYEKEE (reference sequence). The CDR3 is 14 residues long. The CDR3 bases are TGTGCCAGCAGCTTGGATTCCGGCATCTACGAGCAGTACTTC. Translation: CASSLDSGIYEQYF.

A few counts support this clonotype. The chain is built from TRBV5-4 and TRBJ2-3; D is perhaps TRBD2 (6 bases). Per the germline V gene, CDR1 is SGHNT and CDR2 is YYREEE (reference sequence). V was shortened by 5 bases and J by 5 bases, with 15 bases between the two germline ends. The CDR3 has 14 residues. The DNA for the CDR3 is TGTGCCAGCAGTCGGAGCAGGGACTTAGATACGCAGTATTTT. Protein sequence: CASSRSRDLDTQYF.

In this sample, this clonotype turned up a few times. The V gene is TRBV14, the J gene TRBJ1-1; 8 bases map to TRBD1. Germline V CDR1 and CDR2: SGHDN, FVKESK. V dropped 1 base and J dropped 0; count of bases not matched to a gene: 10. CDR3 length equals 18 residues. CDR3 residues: CASSQVMGTGLMNTEAFF. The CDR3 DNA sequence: TGTGCCAGCAGCCAAGTAATGGGGACAGGTCTCATGAACACTGAAGCTTTCTTT.

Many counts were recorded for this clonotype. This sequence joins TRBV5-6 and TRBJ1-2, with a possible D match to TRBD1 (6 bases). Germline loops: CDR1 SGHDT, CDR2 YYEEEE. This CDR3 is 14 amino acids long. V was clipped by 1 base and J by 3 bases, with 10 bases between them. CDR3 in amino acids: CASSLSGADYGYTF. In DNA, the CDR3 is TGTGCCAGCAGCTTGTCGGGGGCGGACTATGGCTACACCTTC.

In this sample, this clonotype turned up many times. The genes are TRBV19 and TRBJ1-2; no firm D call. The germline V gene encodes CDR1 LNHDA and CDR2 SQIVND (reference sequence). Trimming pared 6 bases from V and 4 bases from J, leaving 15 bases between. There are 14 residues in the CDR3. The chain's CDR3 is CASRHTDGLYGYTF. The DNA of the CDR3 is TGTGCCAGTAGGCATACGGACGGACTCTATGGCTACACCTTC.

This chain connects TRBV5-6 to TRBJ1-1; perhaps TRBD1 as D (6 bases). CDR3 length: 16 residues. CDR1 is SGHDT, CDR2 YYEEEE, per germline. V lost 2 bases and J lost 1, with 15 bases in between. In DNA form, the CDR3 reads TGTGCCAGCAGCTTAACACAGGGTGGTAGGAACACTGAAGCTTTCTTT. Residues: CASSLTQGGRNTEAFF.

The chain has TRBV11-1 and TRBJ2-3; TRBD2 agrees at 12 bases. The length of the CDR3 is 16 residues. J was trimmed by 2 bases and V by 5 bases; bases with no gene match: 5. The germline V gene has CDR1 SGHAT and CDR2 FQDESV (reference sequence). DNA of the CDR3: TGTGCCAGCAGCCCCGGACTAGCGGGGACCACAGATACGCAGTATTTT. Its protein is CASSPGLAGTTDTQYF.

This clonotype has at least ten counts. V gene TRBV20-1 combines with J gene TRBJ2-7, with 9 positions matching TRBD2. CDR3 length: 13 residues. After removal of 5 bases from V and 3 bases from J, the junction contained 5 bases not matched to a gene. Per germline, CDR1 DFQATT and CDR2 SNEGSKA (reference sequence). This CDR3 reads CSALTRGGYEQYF. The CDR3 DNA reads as TGCAGTGCTCTCACGCGGGGGGGCTACGAGCAGTACTTC.

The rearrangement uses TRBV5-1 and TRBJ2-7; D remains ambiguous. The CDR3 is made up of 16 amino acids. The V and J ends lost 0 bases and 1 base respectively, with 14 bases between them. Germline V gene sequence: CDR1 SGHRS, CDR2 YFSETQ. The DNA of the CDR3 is TGCGCCAGCAGCTTGGTCGCTTGGCAGGAGTCCTACGAGCAGTACTTC. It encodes CASSLVAWQESYEQYF.

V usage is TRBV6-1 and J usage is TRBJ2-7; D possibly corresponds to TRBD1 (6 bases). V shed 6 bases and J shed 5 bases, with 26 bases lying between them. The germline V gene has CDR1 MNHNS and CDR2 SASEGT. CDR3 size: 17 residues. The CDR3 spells CASRNHGDTVSRNEQYF. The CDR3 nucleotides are TGTGCCAGCAGAAATCATGGGGACACTGTTTCGAGGAACGAGCAGTACTTC.

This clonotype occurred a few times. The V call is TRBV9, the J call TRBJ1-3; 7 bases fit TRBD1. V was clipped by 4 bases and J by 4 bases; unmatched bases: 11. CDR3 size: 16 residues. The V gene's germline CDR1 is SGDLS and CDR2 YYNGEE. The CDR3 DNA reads TGTGCCAGCAGCCCCGCTGCGAGGGGGCTCGGAAACACCATATATTTT. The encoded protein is CASSPAARGLGNTIYF.

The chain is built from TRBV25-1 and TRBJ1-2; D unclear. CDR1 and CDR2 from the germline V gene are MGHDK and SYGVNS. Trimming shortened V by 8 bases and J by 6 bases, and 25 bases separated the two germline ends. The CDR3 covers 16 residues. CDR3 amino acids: CASSQPGVRTSDGYTF. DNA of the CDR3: TGTGCCAGCTCCCAACCCGGTGTAAGGACCTCCGATGGCTACACCTTC.

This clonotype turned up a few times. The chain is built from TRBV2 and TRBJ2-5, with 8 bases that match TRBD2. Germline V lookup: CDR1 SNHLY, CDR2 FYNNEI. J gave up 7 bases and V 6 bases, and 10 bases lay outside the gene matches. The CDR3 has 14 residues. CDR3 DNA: TGTGCCAGCAGCTTATTGGGACTAGAAGGGACCCAGTACTTC. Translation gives CASSLLGLEGTQYF.

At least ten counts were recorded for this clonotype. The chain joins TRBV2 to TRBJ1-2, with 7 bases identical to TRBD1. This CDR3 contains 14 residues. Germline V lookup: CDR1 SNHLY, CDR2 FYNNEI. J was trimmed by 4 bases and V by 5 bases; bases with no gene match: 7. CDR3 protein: CASSQQGLGYGYTF. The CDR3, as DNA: TGTGCCAGCAGTCAACAGGGGCTTGGCTATGGCTACACCTTC. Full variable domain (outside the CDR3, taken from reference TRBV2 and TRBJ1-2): EPEVTQTPSHQVTQMGQEVILRCVPISNHLYFYWYRQILGQKVEFLVSFYNNEISEKSEIFDDQFSVERPDGSNFTLKIRSTKLEDSAMYFCASSQQGLGYGYTFGSGTRLTVV.

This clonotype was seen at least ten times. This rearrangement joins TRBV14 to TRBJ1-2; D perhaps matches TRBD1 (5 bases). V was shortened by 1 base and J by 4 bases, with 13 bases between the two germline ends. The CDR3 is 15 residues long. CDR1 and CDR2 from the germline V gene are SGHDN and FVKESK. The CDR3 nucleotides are TGTGCCAGCAGCCAAGTAGGGTTTGGGGGCTATGGCTACACCTTC. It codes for CASSQVGFGGYGYTF.

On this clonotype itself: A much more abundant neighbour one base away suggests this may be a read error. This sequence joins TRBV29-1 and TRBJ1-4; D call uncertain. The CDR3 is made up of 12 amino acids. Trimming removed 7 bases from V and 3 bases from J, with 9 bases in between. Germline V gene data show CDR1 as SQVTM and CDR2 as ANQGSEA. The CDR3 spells CSAMDPNEKLFF. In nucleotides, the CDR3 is TGCAGCGCTATGGACCCTAATGAAAAACTGTTTTTT.

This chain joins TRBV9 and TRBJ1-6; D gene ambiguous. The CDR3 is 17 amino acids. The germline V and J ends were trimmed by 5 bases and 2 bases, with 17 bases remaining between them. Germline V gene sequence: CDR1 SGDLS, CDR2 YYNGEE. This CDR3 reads CASSYLLANTYNSPLHF. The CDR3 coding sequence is TGTGCCAGCAGTTACCTCCTCGCCAATACCTATAATTCACCCCTCCACTTT.

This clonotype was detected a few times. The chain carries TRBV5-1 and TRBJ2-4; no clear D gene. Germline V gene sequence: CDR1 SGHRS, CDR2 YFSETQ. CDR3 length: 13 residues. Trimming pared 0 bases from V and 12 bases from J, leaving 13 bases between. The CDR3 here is CASSLGGRSAQYF. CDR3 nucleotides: TGCGCCAGCAGCTTGGGAGGACGTTCGGCTCAGTACTTC. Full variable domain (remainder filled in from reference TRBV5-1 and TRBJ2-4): KAGVTQTPRYLIKTRGQQVTLSCSPISGHRSVSWYQQTPGQGLQFLFEYFSETQRNKGNFPGRFSGRQFSNSRSEMNVSTLELGDSALYLCASSLGGRSAQYFGAGTRLSVL.

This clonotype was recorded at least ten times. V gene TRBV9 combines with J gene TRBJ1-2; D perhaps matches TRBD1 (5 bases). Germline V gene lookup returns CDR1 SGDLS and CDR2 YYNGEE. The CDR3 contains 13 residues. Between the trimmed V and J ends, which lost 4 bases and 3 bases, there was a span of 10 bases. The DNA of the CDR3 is TGTGCCAGCAGCAAAGACAGAGACTATGGCTACACCTTC. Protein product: CASSKDRDYGYTF.

The CDR3 DNA reads as TGCGCCAGCGCCGAGGACGGGAACACTGAAGCTTTCTTT. This encodes CASAEDGNTEAFF. J is TRBJ1-1 and V is TRBV10-1; D gene ambiguous. This CDR3 region has 13 residues. Trimming left V 8 bases short and J 1 base short, with 11 bases between. Germline assignment: CDR1 WNHNN and CDR2 SYGVQD (reference sequence).

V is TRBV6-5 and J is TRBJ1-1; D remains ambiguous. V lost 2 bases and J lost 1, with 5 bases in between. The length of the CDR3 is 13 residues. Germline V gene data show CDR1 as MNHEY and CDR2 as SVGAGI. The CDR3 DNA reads TGTGCCAGCAGTTACAGGACGAACACTGAAGCTTTCTTT. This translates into CASSYRTNTEAFF.

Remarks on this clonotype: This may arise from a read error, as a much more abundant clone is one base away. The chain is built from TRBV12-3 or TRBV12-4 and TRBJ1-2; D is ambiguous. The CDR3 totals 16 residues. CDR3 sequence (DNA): TGTGCCAGCACCTTGGGCGCGGATCGCCTAGGCTATGGCGACACCTTC. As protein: CASTLGADRLGYGDTF.